This record covers a single T cell receptor (beta chain). TCRdb reprocessed the 5' RACE reads via MiXCR and lists one record per CDR3 protein. The sample lists under 900,000 distinct CDR3 sequences; around 12% were seen once. Germline CDR1 LNHNV, CDR2 YYDKDF (reference sequence). V was cut by 0 bases and J by 1 base, with 3 bases left in between. CDR3 length equals 13 residues. This record belongs to a study of identical twins. These data were likewise used in another study, on yellow fever vaccine responses in identical twins.

This clonotype was obtained from a woman under 30 in good health. The chain joins TRBV15 to TRBJ2-5; D remains unclear. Sample: PBMCs. The CDR3 DNA reads as TGTGCCACCAGCAGAGATGTCCAAGAGACCCAGTACTTC. Protein product: CATSRDVQETQYF.